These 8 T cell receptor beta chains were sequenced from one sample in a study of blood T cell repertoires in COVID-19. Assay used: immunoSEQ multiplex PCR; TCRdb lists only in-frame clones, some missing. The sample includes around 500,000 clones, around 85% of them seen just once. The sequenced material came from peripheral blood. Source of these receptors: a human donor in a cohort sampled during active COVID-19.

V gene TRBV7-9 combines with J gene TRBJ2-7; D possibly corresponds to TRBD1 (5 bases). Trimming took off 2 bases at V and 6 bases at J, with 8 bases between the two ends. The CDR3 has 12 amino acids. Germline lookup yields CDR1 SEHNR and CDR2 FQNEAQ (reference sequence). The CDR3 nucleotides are TGTGCCAGCAGCTTATCAGGGCCCGAGCAGTACTTC. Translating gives CASSLSGPEQYF. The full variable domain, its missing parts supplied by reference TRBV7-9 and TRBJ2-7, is DTGVSQNPRHKITKRGQNVTFRCDPISEHNRLYWYRQTLGQGPEFLTYFQNEAQLEKSRLLSDRFSAERPKGSFSTLEIQRTEQGDSAMYLCASSLSGPEQYFGPGTRLTVT.

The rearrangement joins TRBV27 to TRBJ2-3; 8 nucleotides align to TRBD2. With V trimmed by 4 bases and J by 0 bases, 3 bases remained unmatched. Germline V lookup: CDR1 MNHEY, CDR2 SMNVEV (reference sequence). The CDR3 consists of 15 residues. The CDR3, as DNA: TGTGCCAGCAGTTCTAGCGGGCACAGCACAGATACGCAGTATTTT. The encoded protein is CASSSSGHSTDTQYF.

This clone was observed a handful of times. The CDR3 DNA reads TGTGCCAGCTCCGACAGGGAGGACGGGGAGCTGTTTTTT. Its translation: CASSDREDGELFF. The chain combines TRBV6-5 with TRBJ2-2; a possible D gene is TRBD1 (7 bases). Germline V gene data show CDR1 as MNHEY and CDR2 as SVGAGI. V gave up 8 bases and J gave up 7 bases, with 14 bases separating them. There are 13 residues in the CDR3.

CDR3 loop: CASSSNRANYGYTF. CDR3 DNA: TGTGCCAGCTCAAGTAACAGGGCTAACTATGGCTACACCTTC. The V gene is TRBV18, the J gene TRBJ1-2; a possible D gene is TRBD1 (6 bases). The germline V gene encodes CDR1 KGHSH and CDR2 LQKENI. There are 14 residues in the CDR3. Trimming stripped 5 bases from V and 0 bases from J, with 10 bases between. The whole variable domain, remainder taken from reference TRBV18 and TRBJ1-2, is NAGVMQNPRHLVRRRGQEARLRCSPMKGHSHVYWYRQLPEEGLKFMVYLQKENIIDESGMPKERFSAEFPKEGPSILRIQQVVRGDSAAYFCASSSNRANYGYTFGSGTRLTVV.

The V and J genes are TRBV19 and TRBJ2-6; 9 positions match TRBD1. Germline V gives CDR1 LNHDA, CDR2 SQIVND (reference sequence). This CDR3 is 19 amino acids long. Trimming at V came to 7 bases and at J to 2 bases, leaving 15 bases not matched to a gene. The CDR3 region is CASISLVGQGKPGANVLTF. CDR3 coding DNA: TGTGCCAGTATTTCTTTAGTTGGACAGGGGAAGCCTGGGGCCAACGTCCTGACTTTC.

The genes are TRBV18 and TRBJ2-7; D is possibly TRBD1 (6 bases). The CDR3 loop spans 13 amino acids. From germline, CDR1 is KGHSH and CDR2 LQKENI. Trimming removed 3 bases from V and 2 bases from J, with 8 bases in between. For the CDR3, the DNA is TGTGCCAGCTCACCTCGGACAGCCTACGAGCAGTACTTC. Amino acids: CASSPRTAYEQYF.

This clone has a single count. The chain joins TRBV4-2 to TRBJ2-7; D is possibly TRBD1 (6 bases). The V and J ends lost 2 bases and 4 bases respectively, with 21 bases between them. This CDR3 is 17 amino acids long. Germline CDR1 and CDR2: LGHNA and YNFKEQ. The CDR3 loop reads CASSQSQTPGVAYEQYF. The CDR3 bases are TGTGCCAGCAGCCAATCCCAAACCCCAGGGGTCGCTTACGAGCAGTACTTC.

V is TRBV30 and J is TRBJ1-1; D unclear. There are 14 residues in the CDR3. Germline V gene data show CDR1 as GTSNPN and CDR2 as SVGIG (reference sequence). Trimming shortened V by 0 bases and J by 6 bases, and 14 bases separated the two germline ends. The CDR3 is CAWSVQARGAEAFF. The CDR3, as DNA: TGTGCCTGGAGTGTACAAGCCAGAGGAGCTGAAGCTTTCTTT.